This T cell receptor beta chain is drawn from a study of blood T cell repertoires in COVID-19. Study in general: COVID-19 samples collected from the United States, Italy and Spain covered acute and convalescent phases. From T cells, B-cell-depleted T cells, or PBMCs came the material, which was cDNA or gDNA.

The CDR3 has 14 residues. Trimming removed 3 bases from V and 7 bases from J; junction bases left unmatched: 7. Germline CDR1 and CDR2: SGDLS and YYNGEE. Authors' processing steps: Reference gene primers were amplified, and this amplification served to estimate nucleated cell counts. TCRdb's copy holds only in-frame clones and misses some; the assay was immunoSEQ multiplex PCR. From that table come the V and J calls and clone size; the DNA was used to work out D and trimming. The repertoire consists of about 110,000 clones, with more than 70% occurring once and the leading ten covering over 4%. The chain recombines TRBV9 with TRBJ2-1, with 7 bases that match TRBD2. The sequenced material came from peripheral blood. The clonotype originates from a human donor in a cohort sampled during active COVID-19. The CDR3 nucleotides read TGTGCCAGCAGCGATCGCGGGGGAGGAAATGAGCAGTTCTTC. This gives the protein CASSDRGGGNEQFF.